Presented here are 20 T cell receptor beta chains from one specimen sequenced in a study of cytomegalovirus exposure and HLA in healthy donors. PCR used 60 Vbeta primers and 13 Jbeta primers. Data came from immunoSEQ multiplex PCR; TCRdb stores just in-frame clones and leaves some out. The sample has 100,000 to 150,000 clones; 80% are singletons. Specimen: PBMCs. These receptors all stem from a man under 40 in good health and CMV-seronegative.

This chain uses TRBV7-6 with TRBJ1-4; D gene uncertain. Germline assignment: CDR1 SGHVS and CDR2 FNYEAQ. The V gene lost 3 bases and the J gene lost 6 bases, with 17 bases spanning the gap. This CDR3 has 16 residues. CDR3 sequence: CASSFTPAGEDEKLFF. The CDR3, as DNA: TGTGCCAGCAGCTTTACGCCGGCCGGAGAGGATGAAAAACTGTTTTTT.

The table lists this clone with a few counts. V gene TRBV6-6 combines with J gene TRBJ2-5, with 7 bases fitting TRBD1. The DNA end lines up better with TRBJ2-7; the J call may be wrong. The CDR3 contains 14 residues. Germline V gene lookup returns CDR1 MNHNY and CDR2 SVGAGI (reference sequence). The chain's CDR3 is CASSNGQALYEQYF. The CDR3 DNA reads TGTGCCAGCAGTAATGGACAGGCACTCTACGAGCAGTACTTC.

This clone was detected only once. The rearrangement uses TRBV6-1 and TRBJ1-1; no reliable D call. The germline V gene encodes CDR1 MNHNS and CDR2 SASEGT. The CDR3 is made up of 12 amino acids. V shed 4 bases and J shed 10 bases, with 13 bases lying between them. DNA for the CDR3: TGTGCCAGCAGTGGCAGACACTTGCGAGCTTTCTTT. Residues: CASSGRHLRAFF.

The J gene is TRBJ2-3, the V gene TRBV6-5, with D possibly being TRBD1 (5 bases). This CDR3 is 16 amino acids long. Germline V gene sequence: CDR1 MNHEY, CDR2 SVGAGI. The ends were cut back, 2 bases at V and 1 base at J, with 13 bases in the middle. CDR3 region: CASSYGAGMGTDTQYF. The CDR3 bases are TGTGCCAGCAGTTACGGGGCAGGGATGGGCACAGATACGCAGTATTTT.

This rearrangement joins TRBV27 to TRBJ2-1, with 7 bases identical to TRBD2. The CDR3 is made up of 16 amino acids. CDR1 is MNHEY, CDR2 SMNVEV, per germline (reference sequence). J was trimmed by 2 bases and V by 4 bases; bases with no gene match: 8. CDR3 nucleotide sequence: TGTGCCAGCAGTTCCATAGCGGGTTCCACCTACAATGAGCAGTTCTTC. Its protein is CASSSIAGSTYNEQFF.

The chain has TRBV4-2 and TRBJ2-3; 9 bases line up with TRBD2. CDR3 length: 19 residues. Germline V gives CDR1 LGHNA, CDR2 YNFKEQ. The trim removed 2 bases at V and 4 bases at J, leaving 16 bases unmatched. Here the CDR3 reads CASSQSPGLAREWADTQYF. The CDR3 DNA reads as TGTGCCAGCAGCCAAAGCCCGGGACTAGCACGGGAATGGGCAGATACGCAGTATTTT.

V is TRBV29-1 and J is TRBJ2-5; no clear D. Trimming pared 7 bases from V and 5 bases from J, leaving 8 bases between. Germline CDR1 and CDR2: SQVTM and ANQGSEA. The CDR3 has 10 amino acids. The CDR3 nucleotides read TGCAGCGGCGGCGACGAGACCCAGTACTTC. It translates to CSGGDETQYF.

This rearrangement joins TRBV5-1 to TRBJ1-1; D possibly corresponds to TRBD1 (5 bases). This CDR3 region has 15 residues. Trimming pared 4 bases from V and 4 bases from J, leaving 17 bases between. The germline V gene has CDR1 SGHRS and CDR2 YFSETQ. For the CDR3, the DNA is TGCGCCAGCAGCCGCAACGCGGGGGACCTCACTGAAGCTTTCTTT. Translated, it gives CASSRNAGDLTEAFF.

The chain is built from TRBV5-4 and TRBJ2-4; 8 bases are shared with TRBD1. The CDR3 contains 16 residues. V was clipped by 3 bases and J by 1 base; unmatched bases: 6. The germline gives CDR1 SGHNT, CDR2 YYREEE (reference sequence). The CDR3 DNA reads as TGTGCCAGCAGCTCAGACAGGGGAGGCGCCAAAAACATTCAGTACTTC. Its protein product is CASSSDRGGAKNIQYF. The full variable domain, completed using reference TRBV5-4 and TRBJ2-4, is ETGVTQSPTHLIKTRGQQVTLRCSSQSGHNTVSWYQQALGQGPQFIFQYYREEENGRGNFPPRFSGLQFPNYSSELNVNALELDDSALYLCASSSDRGGAKNIQYFGAGTRLSVL.

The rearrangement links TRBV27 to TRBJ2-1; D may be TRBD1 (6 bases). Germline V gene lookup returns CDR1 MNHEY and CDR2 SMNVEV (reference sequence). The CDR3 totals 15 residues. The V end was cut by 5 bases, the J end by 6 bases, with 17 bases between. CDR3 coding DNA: TGTGCCAGCAGTCCCTTGTGGACAGTTCGCAATGAGCAGTTCTTC. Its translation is CASSPLWTVRNEQFF.

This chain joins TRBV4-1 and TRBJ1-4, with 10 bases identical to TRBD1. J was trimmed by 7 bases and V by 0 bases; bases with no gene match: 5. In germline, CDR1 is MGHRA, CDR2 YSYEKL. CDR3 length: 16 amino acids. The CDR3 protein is CASSQDRDRGSEKLFF. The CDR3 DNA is TGCGCCAGCAGCCAAGACCGGGACAGGGGCTCTGAAAAACTGTTTTTT.

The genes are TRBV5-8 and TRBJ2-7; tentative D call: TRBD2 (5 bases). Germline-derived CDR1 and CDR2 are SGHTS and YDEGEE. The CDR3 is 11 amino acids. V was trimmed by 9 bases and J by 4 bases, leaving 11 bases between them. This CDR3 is CATDREYEQYF. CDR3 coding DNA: TGTGCCACCGACCGGGAATACGAGCAGTACTTC. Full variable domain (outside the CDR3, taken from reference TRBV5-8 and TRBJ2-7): EAGVTQSPTHLIKTRGQQATLRCSPISGHTSVYWYQQALGLGLQFLLWYDEGEERNRGNFPPRFSGRQFPNYSSELNVNALELEDSALYLCATDREYEQYFGPGTRLTVT.

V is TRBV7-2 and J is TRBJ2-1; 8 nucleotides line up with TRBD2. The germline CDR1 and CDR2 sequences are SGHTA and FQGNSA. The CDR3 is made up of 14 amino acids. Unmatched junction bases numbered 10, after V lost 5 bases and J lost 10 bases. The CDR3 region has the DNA TGTGCCAGCAGCCAACTGGGACTAGGGTTGGAGCAGTTCTTC. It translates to CASSQLGLGLEQFF.

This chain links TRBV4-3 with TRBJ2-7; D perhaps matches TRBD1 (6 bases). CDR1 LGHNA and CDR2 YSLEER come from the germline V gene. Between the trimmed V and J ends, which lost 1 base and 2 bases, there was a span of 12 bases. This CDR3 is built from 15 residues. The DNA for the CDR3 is TGCGCCAGCAGCCAAGTTGCAGGGGCCCCCTACGAGCAGTACTTC. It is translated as CASSQVAGAPYEQYF.

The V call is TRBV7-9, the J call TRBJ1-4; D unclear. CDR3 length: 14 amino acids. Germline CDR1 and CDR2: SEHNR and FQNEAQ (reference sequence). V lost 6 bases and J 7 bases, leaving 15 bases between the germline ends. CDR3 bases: TGTGCCAGCAGTCCCGTCGGGGTGGGTGAAAAACTGTTTTTT. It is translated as CASSPVGVGEKLFF.

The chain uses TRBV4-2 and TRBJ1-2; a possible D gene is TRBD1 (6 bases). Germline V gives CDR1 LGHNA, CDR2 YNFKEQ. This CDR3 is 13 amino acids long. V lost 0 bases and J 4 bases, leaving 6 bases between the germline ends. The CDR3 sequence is CASSQEGGYGYTF. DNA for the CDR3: TGTGCCAGCAGCCAAGAAGGGGGCTATGGCTACACCTTC.

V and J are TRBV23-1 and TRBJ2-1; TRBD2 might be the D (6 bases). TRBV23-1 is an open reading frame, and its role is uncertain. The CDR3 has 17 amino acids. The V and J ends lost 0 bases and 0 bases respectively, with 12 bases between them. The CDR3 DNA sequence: TGCGCCAGCAGTCAATCCCTCGCGGAGGGCTCCTACAATGAGCAGTTCTTC. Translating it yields CASSQSLAEGSYNEQFF.

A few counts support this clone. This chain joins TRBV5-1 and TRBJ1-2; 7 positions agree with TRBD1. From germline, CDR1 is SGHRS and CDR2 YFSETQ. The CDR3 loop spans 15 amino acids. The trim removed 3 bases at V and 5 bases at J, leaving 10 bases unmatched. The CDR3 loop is CASSSGQDPRYGYTF. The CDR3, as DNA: TGCGCCAGCAGCTCCGGACAGGACCCTAGGTATGGCTACACCTTC.

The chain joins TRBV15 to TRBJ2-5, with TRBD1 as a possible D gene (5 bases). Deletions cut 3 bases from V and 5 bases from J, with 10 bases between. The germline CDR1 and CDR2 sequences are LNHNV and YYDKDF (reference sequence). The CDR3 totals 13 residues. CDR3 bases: TGTGCCACCAGCAGTGGACATACCGAGACCCAGTACTTC. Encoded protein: CATSSGHTETQYF.

Written as DNA, the CDR3 is TGTGCCACCAGCAGAACGCCAGCGCGCAGCGGCGAGCAGTACTTC. Translating gives CATSRTPARSGEQYF. This chain links TRBV15 with TRBJ2-7; possible D gene TRBD2, 5 bases. This CDR3 comprises 15 residues. The germline V gene has CDR1 LNHNV and CDR2 YYDKDF (reference sequence). Trimming shortened V by 2 bases and J by 6 bases, and 17 bases separated the two germline ends.